Below, 9 T cell receptor beta chains from the same sample are listed, as sequenced in a study of vaccination and CD4 T cells after COVID-19. The treatment here: roughly 10-day PBMC culture with coronavirus spike peptide pools or control peptides (ViraFEST assay). Oncomine TCR Beta short-read sequencing was applied to DNA from cultured CD4+ T cells. TCRdb independently ran MiXCR on the PCR reads; one entry per CDR3 protein. This sample carries under 20,000 distinct CDR3 sequences, roughly 46% of them seen once, and the ten largest clones take approximately 6.5%. Their target antigens are unknown. Material: CD4+ T cells from blood, cultured in vitro, obtained before SARS-CoV-2 vaccination. The receptors were gathered from a human donor who had recovered from COVID-19.

This chain links TRBV19 with TRBJ1-2; D gene ambiguous. Trimming cost V 7 bases and J 2 bases, with 8 bases left between them. Germline assignment: CDR1 LNHDA and CDR2 SQIVND (reference sequence). This CDR3 has 12 residues. The CDR3 bases are TGTGCCAGTAAGGGCAACAACTATGGCTACACCTTC. Translating it yields CASKGNNYGYTF.

This clonotype was seen more than once but under ten times. This chain links TRBV30 with TRBJ1-2, with D uncertain. The germline gives CDR1 GTSNPN, CDR2 SVGIG (reference sequence). The CDR3 extends over 14 amino acids. Trimming cost V 3 bases and J 0 bases, with 11 bases left between them. The CDR3: CAWRGPPTNYGYTF. DNA for the CDR3: TGTGCCTGGAGAGGACCTCCGACTAACTATGGCTACACCTTC.

This chain joins TRBV12-3 or TRBV12-4 and TRBJ2-2; TRBD1 agrees at 8 bases. The CDR3 is made up of 14 amino acids. V shed 5 bases, J shed 5 bases, and the junction held 4 bases outside the gene matches. CDR3 coding DNA: TGTGCCAGCAGTCGGACAGGGTCTACCGGGGAGCTGTTTTTT. Encoded protein: CASSRTGSTGELFF.

By frequency in the sample, this clonotype is medium-sized (0.01 to 0.1%). V usage is TRBV11-2 and J usage is TRBJ1-6; no clear D. Trimming took 6 bases from V and 7 from J, leaving 13 bases between them. This CDR3 has 14 amino acids. Germline values: CDR1 SGHAT, CDR2 FQNNGV. DNA for the CDR3: TGTGCCAGCAGACCCGGACGGACGAATTCACCCCTCCACTTT. It translates to CASRPGRTNSPLHF.

There are a few counts of this clonotype. The chain couples TRBV19 to TRBJ1-1; D uncertain. The CDR3 length is 14 residues. V was clipped by 5 bases and J by 1 base, with 11 bases between them. CDR1 and CDR2 (germline): LNHDA, SQIVND (reference sequence). The DNA of the CDR3 is TGTGCCAGTAGTGCATTTCTGACGAACACTGAAGCTTTCTTT. Translation gives CASSAFLTNTEAFF.

The rearrangement uses TRBV6-5 and TRBJ2-7; 10 positions match TRBD1. Unmatched junction bases numbered 4, after V lost 2 bases and J lost 6 bases. The germline V gene has CDR1 MNHEY and CDR2 SVGAGI. The length of the CDR3 is 14 residues. The DNA of the CDR3 is TGTGCCAGCAGTTACGACAGGGGGCTGGGCGAGCAGTACTTC. This sequence encodes CASSYDRGLGEQYF.

CDR3 in amino acids: CASSSLRLGYNTEAFF. The DNA for the CDR3 is TGTGCCAGCAGTTCTCTCCGACTAGGATACAACACTGAAGCTTTCTTT. The chain employs TRBV6-5 and TRBJ1-1, with D hard to call. The CDR3 loop spans 16 amino acids. V was trimmed by 4 bases and J by 2 bases, leaving 17 bases between them. CDR1 and CDR2 (germline): MNHEY, SVGAGI.

The chain employs TRBV7-6 and TRBJ2-3, with 7 bases identical to TRBD2. The CDR3 runs to 15 residues. The V gene's germline CDR1 is SGHVS and CDR2 FNYEAQ. V gave up 5 bases and J gave up 6 bases; unmatched junction bases: 11. CDR3 nucleotide sequence: TGTGCCAGCAGCGATCCCGGACTAGTCCGCGATACGCAGTATTTT. This codes for CASSDPGLVRDTQYF.

This clonotype was counted between two and nine times. V usage is TRBV19 and J usage is TRBJ2-5, with unresolved D. V was cut by 0 bases and J by 5 bases, with 13 bases left in between. Germline assignment: CDR1 LNHDA and CDR2 SQIVND (reference sequence). This CDR3 comprises 15 residues. CDR3 sequence (DNA): TGTGCCAGTAGTATAGACCAACAGACCCCGGAGACCCAGTACTTC. As protein: CASSIDQQTPETQYF.